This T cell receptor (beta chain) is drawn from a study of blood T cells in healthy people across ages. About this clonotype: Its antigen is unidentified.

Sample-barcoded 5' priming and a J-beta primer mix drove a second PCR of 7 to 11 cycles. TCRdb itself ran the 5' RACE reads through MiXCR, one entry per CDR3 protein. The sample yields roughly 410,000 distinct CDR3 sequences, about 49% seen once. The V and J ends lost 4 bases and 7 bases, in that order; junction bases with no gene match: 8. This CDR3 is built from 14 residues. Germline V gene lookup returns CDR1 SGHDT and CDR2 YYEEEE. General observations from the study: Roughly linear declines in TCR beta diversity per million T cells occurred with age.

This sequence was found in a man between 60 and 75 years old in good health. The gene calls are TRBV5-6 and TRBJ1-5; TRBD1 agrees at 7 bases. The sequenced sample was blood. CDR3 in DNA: TGTGCCAGCAGCGTCGGAGGGGGCAGGCAGCCCCAGCATTTT. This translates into CASSVGGGRQPQHF. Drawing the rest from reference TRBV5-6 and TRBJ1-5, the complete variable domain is DAGVTQSPTHLIKTRGQQVTLRCSPKSGHDTVSWYQQALGQGPQFIFQYYEEEERQRGNFPDRFSGHQFPNYSSELNVNALLLGDSALYLCASSVGGGRQPQHFGDGTRLSIL.